This entry lists 13 T cell receptor beta chains sequenced from one sample in a study of blood T cell repertoires in COVID-19. Clones were read by immunoSEQ multiplex PCR, and TCRdb kept only the in-frame ones, dropping some. The sample contains tens of thousands of clones, roughly nine tenths of which appear only once. Sequenced input: peripheral blood. All receptors come from a man in his 60s with active COVID-19.

The V call is TRBV6-2 or TRBV6-3, the J call TRBJ2-5; TRBD1 matches 8 bases. CDR3 length equals 15 residues. Per the germline V gene, CDR1 is MNHEY and CDR2 is SVGEGT. The junction had 9 bases not matched to a gene; V was cut back by 2 bases and J by 7 bases. CDR3 nucleotide sequence: TGTGCCAGCAGTTACAGACAGGGGCCCTTAACGACCCAGTACTTC. It yields the protein CASSYRQGPLTTQYF.

The V call is TRBV6-7, the J call TRBJ1-1; 7 nucleotides line up with TRBD1. TRBV6-7 is filed as an ORF, its function uncertain. The CDR3 contains 21 residues. The J segment lost 7 bases and the V segment lost 2 bases, leaving 28 bases of the junction unmatched. CDR3 protein: CASSYTEGGVWDRVDPGEAFF. In DNA, the CDR3 is TGTGCCAGCAGTTACACTGAGGGCGGTGTCTGGGACAGAGTCGACCCTGGTGAAGCTTTCTTT.

The chain uses TRBV11-3 and TRBJ2-1, with D unclear. The germline CDR1 and CDR2 sequences are SGHNT and YENEEA. The CDR3 is 13 residues long. With 5 bases removed from V and 8 bases from J, the gap between germline ends came to 13 bases. The CDR3 DNA follows: TGTGCCAGCAGCCCCAGGTCCCGGCATGAGCAGTTCTTC. Its translation is CASSPRSRHEQFF.

The table lists this clone with a few counts. The chain combines TRBV6-5 with TRBJ2-5, with 10 bases identical to TRBD1. V gave up 4 bases and J gave up 4 bases; unmatched junction bases: 9. CDR3 length: 16 amino acids. Germline V gene lookup returns CDR1 MNHEY and CDR2 SVGAGI. CDR3: CASSFQTGGASETQYF. The DNA for the CDR3 is TGTGCCAGCAGTTTCCAGACAGGGGGCGCTTCAGAGACCCAGTACTTC.

The V call is TRBV5-1, the J call TRBJ1-1; TRBD1 agrees at 9 bases. CDR1 and CDR2 from the germline V gene are SGHRS and YFSETQ. Losses at the gene ends were 3 bases for V and 1 base for J; bases not matched to a gene: 1. The CDR3 sequence is 14 residues long. CDR3 nucleotides: TGCGCCAGCAGCTCACAGGGGGCGAACACTGAAGCTTTCTTT. Translating gives CASSSQGANTEAFF.

In DNA, the CDR3 is TGCGCCAGCAGCTCTACAGGCCTGACTAATCAGCCCCAGCATTTT. This gives the protein CASSSTGLTNQPQHF. The chain couples TRBV5-1 to TRBJ1-5; D might be TRBD1 (5 bases). The V end was cut by 3 bases, the J end by 4 bases, with 14 bases between. The CDR3 runs to 15 residues. Germline assignment: CDR1 SGHRS and CDR2 YFSETQ.

The V call is TRBV29-1, the J call TRBJ2-1; 9 bases agree with TRBD1. The V gene end was trimmed by 7 bases and the J gene end by 6 bases; junction bases not matched to a gene: 10. Germline V gene data show CDR1 as SQVTM and CDR2 as ANQGSEA. The CDR3 loop spans 14 amino acids. DNA of the CDR3: TGCAGCGGGATGGGACAGGGCTTCCTCAATGAGCAGTTCTTC. Amino acids: CSGMGQGFLNEQFF.

The CDR3 sequence is CASSVIAGGQETQYF. The CDR3 nucleotides read TGTGCCAGCAGCGTTATAGCGGGGGGCCAAGAGACCCAGTACTTC. The J gene is TRBJ2-5, the V gene TRBV9; 10 bases are a match to TRBD2. V lost 2 bases and J lost 1; bases outside the gene matches: 2. Germline V CDR1 and CDR2: SGDLS, YYNGEE. The CDR3 is 15 amino acids.

The chain is built from TRBV3-1 (or the pseudogene TRBV3-2) and TRBJ1-2; the D gene is possibly TRBD1 (6 bases). V was trimmed by 1 base and J by 6 bases, leaving 12 bases between them. The CDR3 covers 14 residues. Germline CDR1 is LGHDT and CDR2 is YNNKEL (reference sequence). The chain's CDR3 is CASSQVAGADGYTF. The CDR3 DNA sequence: TGTGCCAGCAGCCAAGTTGCAGGGGCGGATGGCTACACCTTC.

CDR3 region: CASRPDSIRAFF. The CDR3 DNA is TGTGCCAGCAGGCCCGACAGCATTCGCGCTTTCTTT. The chain joins TRBV6-5 to TRBJ1-1; TRBD1 is a possible D gene (5 bases). The CDR3 runs to 12 residues. From germline, CDR1 is MNHEY and CDR2 SVGAGI. V was trimmed by 6 bases and J by 11 bases, leaving 16 bases between them.

The chain combines TRBV2 with TRBJ2-5; 11 nucleotides match TRBD2. V was clipped by 6 bases and J by 5 bases; unmatched bases: 8. The CDR3 sequence is 15 residues long. Per the germline V gene, CDR1 is SNHLY and CDR2 is FYNNEI. The CDR3 nucleotides are TGTGCCAGCAGGAGGGCTAGCGGGGGGCCGGAGACCCAGTACTTC. Translating it yields CASRRASGGPETQYF.

The chain joins TRBV4-1 to TRBJ2-7, with 7 bases fitting TRBD2. The germline V gene has CDR1 MGHRA and CDR2 YSYEKL. V lost 1 base to trimming and J lost 3 bases; unmatched junction nucleotides: 9. The CDR3 covers 16 residues. DNA of the CDR3: TGCGCCAGCAGCCAAGTCTTTGGGGGGGGTAACTACGAGCAGTACTTC. Its protein is CASSQVFGGGNYEQYF.

This clone was detected once. The chain has TRBV5-4 and TRBJ2-5, with TRBD2 matching 12 bases. With V trimmed by 3 bases and J by 2 bases, 5 bases remained unmatched. The CDR3 is 16 amino acids. Germline lookup yields CDR1 SGHNT and CDR2 YYREEE (reference sequence). As DNA, the CDR3 is TGTGCCAGCAGCTCCAGACTAGCGGGGGAGCAAGAGACCCAGTACTTC. It specifies CASSSRLAGEQETQYF.